These 6 T cell receptor beta chains share one sample of origin, sequenced in a study of blood T cell repertoires in COVID-19. Assay: immunoSEQ multiplex PCR; the TCRdb copy retains only in-frame clones and omits some. The sample carries a few hundred thousand clones, approximately 90% recorded once. The sample comprised peripheral blood. Receptor source: a man between 18 and 29 years old with active or convalescent COVID-19.

The chain couples TRBV6-5 to TRBJ2-5; the match to TRBD2 covers 12 bases. Germline V gives CDR1 MNHEY, CDR2 SVGAGI. This CDR3 is 14 amino acids long. J gave up 4 bases and V 6 bases, and 3 bases lay outside the gene matches. The CDR3 loop reads CASRSGLAGETQYF. The CDR3 region has the DNA TGTGCCAGCAGGTCGGGACTAGCGGGAGAGACCCAGTACTTC.

The V call is TRBV11-2, the J call TRBJ2-5; no reliable D call. The CDR3 loop spans 12 amino acids. CDR1 is SGHAT and CDR2 is FQNNGV in the germline V gene. With 5 bases removed from V and 4 bases from J, the gap between germline ends came to 8 bases. The CDR3 is CASSLPPETQYF. The CDR3 bases are TGTGCCAGCAGCCTCCCCCCAGAGACCCAGTACTTC.

The chain uses TRBV7-3 and TRBJ2-1; 9 nucleotides align to TRBD2. Germline-derived CDR1 and CDR2 are SGHTA and FQGTGA. J gave up 4 bases and V 4 bases, and 14 bases lay outside the gene matches. The CDR3 is 18 amino acids. CDR3 sequence: CASSSALYSGSGYNEQFF. The DNA for the CDR3 is TGTGCCAGCAGCTCGGCCCTCTATAGCGGGAGTGGGTACAATGAGCAGTTCTTC. Drawing the rest from reference TRBV7-3 and TRBJ2-1, the complete variable domain is GAGVSQTPSNKVTEKGKYVELRCDPISGHTALYWYRQSLGQGPEFLIYFQGTGAADDSGLPNDRFFAVRPEGSVSTLKIQRTERGDSAVYLCASSSALYSGSGYNEQFFGPGTRLTVL.

The rearrangement links TRBV4-3 to TRBJ1-2; D uncertain. Germline V gene data show CDR1 as LGHNA and CDR2 as YSLEER. This CDR3 has 16 amino acids. Trimming took 1 base from V and 7 from J, leaving 19 bases between them. The CDR3 nucleotides read TGCGCCAGCAGCCAAGCCCCCGTTCGAGGAGGGCTTGGCTACACCTTC. It specifies CASSQAPVRGGLGYTF.

The chain has TRBV27 and TRBJ2-1; TRBD2 might be the D (5 bases). The V gene's germline CDR1 is MNHEY and CDR2 SMNVEV (reference sequence). This CDR3 contains 14 residues. Trimming shortened V by 5 bases and J by 7 bases, and 15 bases separated the two germline ends. CDR3 bases: TGTGCCAGCAGTGCCCGAGGGCCTGGTAATGAGCAGTTCTTC. This encodes CASSARGPGNEQFF.

This chain links TRBV6-2 or TRBV6-3 with TRBJ1-5; possible D gene TRBD1, 5 bases. This CDR3 spans 14 amino acids. The V gene's germline CDR1 is MNHEY and CDR2 SVGEGT. V lost 3 bases to trimming and J lost 6 bases, with 12 bases between them. As DNA, the CDR3 is TGTGCCAGCAGTTATGGCAGGGCCGGTCAGCCCCAGCATTTT. Protein product: CASSYGRAGQPQHF.